One sample yielded the 24 T cell receptor beta chains listed below, sequenced in a study of blood T cell repertoires in COVID-19. The table came from immunoSEQ multiplex PCR; TCRdb's copy has only in-frame clones and leaves some out. The sample includes a few hundred thousand clones, about 90% of them seen just once. The specimen was peripheral blood. The receptors here all came from a woman aged 45-59 years with acute or convalescent COVID-19.

This CDR3 reads CASSYEGTGANVLTF. CDR3 DNA sequence: TGTGCCAGCAGTTACGAGGGTACAGGGGCCAACGTCCTGACTTTC. The rearrangement joins TRBV6-2 or TRBV6-3 to TRBJ2-6; D is possibly TRBD2 (5 bases). Germline V CDR1 and CDR2: MNHEY, SVGEGT. CDR3 size: 15 residues. Trimming cost V 2 bases and J 4 bases, with 9 bases left between them.

The sample holds a few counts of this clone. The same CDR3 is also encoded by other DNA sequences in this sample. The V and J genes are TRBV28 and TRBJ2-3; D is unclear. The CDR3 is made up of 13 amino acids. The V and J ends lost 3 bases and 4 bases respectively, with 8 bases between them. Germline assignment: CDR1 MDHEN and CDR2 SYDVKM. The CDR3 reads CASSFRSPDTQYF. DNA of the CDR3: TGTGCCAGCAGTTTTCGGTCCCCAGATACGCAGTATTTT.

The rearrangement joins TRBV7-8 to TRBJ2-2, with a possible D match to TRBD1 (5 bases). The germline gives CDR1 SGHVS, CDR2 FQNEAQ. The CDR3 totals 16 residues. The V end lost 5 bases, the J end lost 0 bases, and 13 bases lay between the germline ends. The CDR3 region has the DNA TGTGCCAGCAGCCCACACTTGACAGCGAACACCGGGGAGCTGTTTTTT. It translates to CASSPHLTANTGELFF.

The rearrangement uses TRBV5-1 and TRBJ1-1; D unresolved. Germline V gives CDR1 SGHRS, CDR2 YFSETQ. CDR3 length equals 13 residues. Deletions cut 4 bases from V and 3 bases from J, with 10 bases between. CDR3 DNA sequence: TGCGCCAGCAGCGGGTCGGAGGACACTGAAGCTTTCTTT. Residues: CASSGSEDTEAFF. The full variable domain, in which reference TRBV5-1 and TRBJ1-1 provide the parts outside the CDR3, is KAGVTQTPRYLIKTRGQQVTLSCSPISGHRSVSWYQQTPGQGLQFLFEYFSETQRNKGNFPGRFSGRQFSNSRSEMNVSTLELGDSALYLCASSGSEDTEAFFGQGTRLTVV.

This clone was recorded once. V usage is TRBV28 and J usage is TRBJ1-1; D unclear. The germline CDR1 and CDR2 sequences are MDHEN and SYDVKM. This CDR3 spans 12 amino acids. Trimming took 2 bases from V and 8 from J, leaving 9 bases between them. The CDR3 DNA sequence: TGTGCCAGCAGTTTAATGAAGAGAGAAGCTTTCTTT. Protein sequence: CASSLMKREAFF.

The genes are TRBV27 and TRBJ1-1; 8 bases agree with TRBD1. The CDR3 is 17 residues long. With 8 bases clipped from V and 4 bases from J, the junction kept 18 bases outside the gene matches. Germline V gene data show CDR1 as MNHEY and CDR2 as SMNVEV (reference sequence). The CDR3: CASVSYRAGGGSTEAFF. The CDR3 DNA reads TGTGCCAGCGTTTCGTATCGGGCAGGGGGCGGAAGCACTGAAGCTTTCTTT.

This chain connects TRBV4-2 to TRBJ2-2, with 9 bases matching TRBD2. This CDR3 has 16 residues. Losses at the gene ends were 4 bases for V and 0 bases for J; bases not matched to a gene: 3. Per the germline V gene, CDR1 is LGHNA and CDR2 is YNFKEQ. The CDR3 DNA reads TGTGCCAGCAGCCTCGTAGCGGGAGCGAACACCGGGGAGCTGTTTTTT. As protein: CASSLVAGANTGELFF.

The CDR3 spells CASSPGRAVGQETQYF. In nucleotides, the CDR3 is TGTGCCAGCAGTCCGGGGAGGGCAGTTGGACAAGAGACCCAGTACTTC. V gene TRBV27 combines with J gene TRBJ2-5; 7 bases fit TRBD2. CDR3 size: 16 residues. Germline-derived CDR1 and CDR2 are MNHEY and SMNVEV (reference sequence). The V and J ends lost 5 bases and 2 bases, in that order; junction bases with no gene match: 11.

The CDR3 protein is CASRGLGGSEKLFF. The CDR3 DNA reads as TGCGCCAGCAGAGGTTTAGGGGGTAGTGAAAAACTGTTTTTT. The V gene is TRBV5-1, the J gene TRBJ1-4; D perhaps matches TRBD1 (6 bases). From germline, CDR1 is SGHRS and CDR2 YFSETQ. This CDR3 contains 14 residues. Trimming removed 5 bases from V and 7 bases from J, with 15 bases in between.

This rearrangement joins TRBV4-2 to TRBJ2-7; TRBD2 agrees at 14 bases. The V and J ends lost 4 bases and 2 bases, in that order; junction bases with no gene match: 4. CDR1 is LGHNA, CDR2 YNFKEQ, per germline. The CDR3 contains 16 residues. Here the CDR3 DNA reads TGTGCCAGCAGCCCTGGGACTAGCGGGAGTGCCTACGAGCAGTACTTC. It encodes CASSPGTSGSAYEQYF.

A single count supports this clone. The chain couples TRBV4-1 to TRBJ2-1; 7 bases align to TRBD2. The trim removed 0 bases at V and 4 bases at J, leaving 9 bases unmatched. Germline V gene sequence: CDR1 MGHRA, CDR2 YSYEKL. The CDR3 contains 17 residues. The CDR3 DNA reads TGCGCCAGCAGCCAAGATAGGCTGGAAGCGGGATACAATGAGCAGTTCTTC. Amino acids: CASSQDRLEAGYNEQFF.

The V gene is TRBV27, the J gene TRBJ2-3, with 8 bases identical to TRBD2. Germline trimming cut 6 bases from V and 5 bases from J; bases unmatched to any gene: 16. The germline V gene encodes CDR1 MNHEY and CDR2 SMNVEV (reference sequence). The CDR3 covers 17 residues. CDR3 loop: CASSYQTPGLVVDTQYF. Written as DNA, the CDR3 is TGTGCCAGCAGCTACCAAACTCCGGGACTAGTCGTAGATACGCAGTATTTT.

The chain uses TRBV7-9 and TRBJ1-3, with a tentative D call TRBD1 (6 bases). The CDR3 runs 14 residues. Trimming left V 10 bases short and J 0 bases short, with 13 bases between. Germline V gene lookup returns CDR1 SEHNR and CDR2 FQNEAQ (reference sequence). For the CDR3, the DNA is TGTGCCATCCGGGAGGGGGGCTCTGGAAACACCATATATTTT. As protein: CAIREGGSGNTIYF.

V and J are TRBV6-2 or TRBV6-3 and TRBJ2-7, with D uncertain. This CDR3 spans 12 amino acids. The germline CDR1 and CDR2 sequences are MNHEY and SVGEGT. Trimming removed 5 bases at V and 2 bases at J, with 7 bases between. The CDR3 DNA reads TGTGCCAGCAGTACACATACCTACGAGCAGTACTTC. Translation: CASSTHTYEQYF.

The V gene is TRBV19, the J gene TRBJ1-2; 10 bases line up with TRBD1. Germline assignment: CDR1 LNHDA and CDR2 SQIVND (reference sequence). The CDR3 has 14 residues. The junction had 4 bases not matched to a gene; V was cut back by 7 bases and J by 2 bases. The chain's CDR3 is CASNPGQGNYGYTF. The DNA of the CDR3 is TGTGCCAGTAACCCGGGACAGGGGAACTATGGCTACACCTTC.

The chain uses TRBV10-3 and TRBJ2-7; 7 nucleotides line up with TRBD1. V was clipped by 6 bases and J by 1 base; unmatched bases: 9. The CDR3 covers 15 residues. Germline V gene lookup returns CDR1 ENHRY and CDR2 SYGVKD. DNA for the CDR3: TGTGCCATCAGGGGGACAGACGGTGATTCCTACGAGCAGTACTTC. It specifies CAIRGTDGDSYEQYF.

A few counts support this clone. This chain links TRBV28 with TRBJ1-2; the D gene is possibly TRBD1 (6 bases). The V and J ends lost 3 bases and 4 bases respectively, with 18 bases between them. The CDR3 extends over 16 amino acids. Per the germline V gene, CDR1 is MDHEN and CDR2 is SYDVKM. CDR3 sequence: CASSFGVATGSYGYTF. CDR3 sequence (DNA): TGTGCCAGCAGTTTCGGGGTGGCAACAGGGAGCTATGGCTACACCTTC.

V and J are TRBV7-6 and TRBJ2-5, with 7 bases that match TRBD1. CDR3 length: 17 residues. With 3 bases clipped from V and 2 bases from J, the junction kept 12 bases outside the gene matches. Germline CDR1 and CDR2: SGHVS and FNYEAQ. CDR3 sequence: CASSFHTGTAPQETQYF. CDR3 coding DNA: TGTGCCAGCAGCTTCCACACCGGGACAGCTCCTCAAGAGACCCAGTACTTC.

The chain joins TRBV27 to TRBJ2-2; D is ambiguous. Germline lookup yields CDR1 MNHEY and CDR2 SMNVEV (reference sequence). The CDR3 totals 12 residues. Trimming pared 7 bases from V and 1 base from J, leaving 4 bases between. The CDR3 DNA reads as TGTGCCAGCACAGGGAACACCGGGGAGCTGTTTTTT. Its protein product is CASTGNTGELFF.

This rearrangement joins TRBV25-1 to TRBJ2-7; 12 positions agree with TRBD1. The CDR3 is 15 amino acids. With V trimmed by 1 base and J by 5 bases, 3 bases remained unmatched. Per the germline V gene, CDR1 is MGHDK and CDR2 is SYGVNS. The CDR3 nucleotides are TGTGCCAGCAGTGAATCCGGGACAGGGGGCCACGAGCAGTACTTC. Translating it yields CASSESGTGGHEQYF.

The chain's CDR3 is CAISASNRSSRAGELFF. The CDR3 nucleotides read TGTGCCATCAGTGCGTCCAACCGGAGCAGTCGAGCGGGGGAGCTGTTTTTT. The genes are TRBV10-3 and TRBJ2-2; no clear D. CDR3 size: 17 residues. Trimming removed 4 bases from V and 8 bases from J, with 23 bases in between. Germline loops: CDR1 ENHRY, CDR2 SYGVKD.

The chain uses TRBV28 and TRBJ1-3; D is undetermined. Germline loops: CDR1 MDHEN, CDR2 SYDVKM. The CDR3 covers 16 residues. The ends were cut back, 1 base at V and 2 bases at J, with 12 bases in the middle. The CDR3 DNA follows: TGTGCCAGCAGTTTATCCGCGACTAATACTGGAAACACCATATATTTT. The encoded protein is CASSLSATNTGNTIYF.

The chain uses TRBV5-1 and TRBJ1-1, with 8 nucleotides matching TRBD1. CDR1 SGHRS and CDR2 YFSETQ come from the germline V gene. The CDR3 length is 16 residues. Trimming took 3 bases from V and 4 from J; bases not matched to a gene: 11. The CDR3 bases are TGCGCCAGCAGCTCACCGGGACAGGCAGGAGGCACTGAAGCTTTCTTT. This encodes CASSSPGQAGGTEAFF.

The chain is built from TRBV5-1 and TRBJ1-1; tentative D call: TRBD1 (5 bases). V was clipped by 3 bases and J by 8 bases, with 17 bases between them. There are 14 residues in the CDR3. Per germline, CDR1 SGHRS and CDR2 YFSETQ. The DNA of the CDR3 is TGCGCCAGCAGCTCCCCCCAGGGCCGGGAGGAAGCTTTCTTT. Its translation: CASSSPQGREEAFF.